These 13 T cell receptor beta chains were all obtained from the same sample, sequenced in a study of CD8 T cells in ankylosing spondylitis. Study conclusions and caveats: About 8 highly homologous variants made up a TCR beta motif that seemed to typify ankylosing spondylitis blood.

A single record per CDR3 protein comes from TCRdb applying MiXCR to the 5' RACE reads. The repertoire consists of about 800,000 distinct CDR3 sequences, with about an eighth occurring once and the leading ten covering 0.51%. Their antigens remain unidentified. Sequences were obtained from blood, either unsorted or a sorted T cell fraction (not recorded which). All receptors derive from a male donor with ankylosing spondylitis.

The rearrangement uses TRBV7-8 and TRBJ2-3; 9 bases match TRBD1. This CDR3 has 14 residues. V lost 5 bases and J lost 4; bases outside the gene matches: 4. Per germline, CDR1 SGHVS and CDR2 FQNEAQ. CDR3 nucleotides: TGTGCCAGCAGCCCGGGGGACAGGGCAGATACGCAGTATTTT. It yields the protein CASSPGDRADTQYF.

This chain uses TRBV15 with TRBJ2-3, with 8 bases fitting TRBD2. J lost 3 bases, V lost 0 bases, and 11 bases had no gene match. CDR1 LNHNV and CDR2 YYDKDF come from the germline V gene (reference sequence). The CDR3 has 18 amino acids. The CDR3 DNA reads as TGTGCCACCAGCAGAGATAGGGGGGCTAGCGGGTTTACAGATACGCAGTATTTT. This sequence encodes CATSRDRGASGFTDTQYF.

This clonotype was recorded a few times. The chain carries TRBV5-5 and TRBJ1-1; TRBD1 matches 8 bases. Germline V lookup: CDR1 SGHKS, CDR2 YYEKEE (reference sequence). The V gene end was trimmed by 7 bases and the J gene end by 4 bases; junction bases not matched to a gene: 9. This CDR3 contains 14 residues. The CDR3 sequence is CASPGRGPSTEAFF. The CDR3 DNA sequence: TGTGCCAGCCCCGGCAGGGGGCCGAGCACTGAAGCTTTCTTT.

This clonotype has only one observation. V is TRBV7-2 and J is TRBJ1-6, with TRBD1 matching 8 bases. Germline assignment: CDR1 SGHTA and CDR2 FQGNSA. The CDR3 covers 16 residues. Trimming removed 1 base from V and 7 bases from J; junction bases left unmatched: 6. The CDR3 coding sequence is TGTGCCAGCAGCTTAGATCGGACAGGGAAGAATTCACCCCTCCACTTT. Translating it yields CASSLDRTGKNSPLHF. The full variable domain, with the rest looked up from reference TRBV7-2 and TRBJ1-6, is GAGVSQSPSNKVTEKGKDVELRCDPISGHTALYWYRQSLGQGLEFLIYFQGNSAPDKSGLPSDRFSAERTGGSVSTLTIQRTQQEDSAVYLCASSLDRTGKNSPLHFGNGTRLTVT.

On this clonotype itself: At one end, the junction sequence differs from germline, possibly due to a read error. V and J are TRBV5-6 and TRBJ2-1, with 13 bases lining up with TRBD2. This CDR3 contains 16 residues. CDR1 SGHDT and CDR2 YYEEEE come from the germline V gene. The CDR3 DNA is TGTGCCAGCAGGTTGGGACTAGCGGGATTCTACAATGAGCAGTTCTTC. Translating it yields CASRLGLAGFYNEQFF. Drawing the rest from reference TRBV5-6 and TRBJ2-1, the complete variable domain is DAGVTQSPTHLIKTRGQQVTLRCSPKSGHDTVSWYQQALGQGPQFIFQYYEEEERQRGNFPDRFSGHQFPNYSSELNVNALLLGDSALYLCASRLGLAGFYNEQFFGPGTRLTVL.

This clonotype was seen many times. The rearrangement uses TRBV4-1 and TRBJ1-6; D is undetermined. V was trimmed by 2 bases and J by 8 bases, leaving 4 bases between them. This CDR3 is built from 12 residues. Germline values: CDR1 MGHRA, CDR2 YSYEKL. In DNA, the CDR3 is TGCGCCAGCAGCCAACTCGATTCACCCCTCCACTTT. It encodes CASSQLDSPLHF.

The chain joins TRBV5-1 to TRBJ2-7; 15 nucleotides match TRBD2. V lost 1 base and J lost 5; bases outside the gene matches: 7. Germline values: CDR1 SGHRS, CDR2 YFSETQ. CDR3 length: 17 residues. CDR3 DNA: TGCGCCAGCAGCTTGCCGGGACTAGCGGGAGGAATGGACGAGCAGTACTTC. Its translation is CASSLPGLAGGMDEQYF.

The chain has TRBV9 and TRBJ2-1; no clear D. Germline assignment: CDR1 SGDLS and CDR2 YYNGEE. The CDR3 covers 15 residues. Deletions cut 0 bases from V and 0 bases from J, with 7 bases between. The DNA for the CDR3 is TGTGCCAGCAGCGTAGCCCCGGACTCCTACAATGAGCAGTTCTTC. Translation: CASSVAPDSYNEQFF.

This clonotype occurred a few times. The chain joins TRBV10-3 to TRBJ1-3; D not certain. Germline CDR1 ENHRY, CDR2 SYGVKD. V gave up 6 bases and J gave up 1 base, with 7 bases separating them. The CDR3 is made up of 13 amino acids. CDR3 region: CAIRETSGNTIYF. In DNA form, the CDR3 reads TGTGCCATCAGGGAAACTTCTGGAAACACCATATATTTT.

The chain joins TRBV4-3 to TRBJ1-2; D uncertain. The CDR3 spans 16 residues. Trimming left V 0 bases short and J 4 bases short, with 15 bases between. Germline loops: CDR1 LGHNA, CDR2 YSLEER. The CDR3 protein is CASSQDPNSLTYGYTF. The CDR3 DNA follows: TGCGCCAGCAGCCAAGATCCAAACAGTCTCACCTATGGCTACACCTTC.

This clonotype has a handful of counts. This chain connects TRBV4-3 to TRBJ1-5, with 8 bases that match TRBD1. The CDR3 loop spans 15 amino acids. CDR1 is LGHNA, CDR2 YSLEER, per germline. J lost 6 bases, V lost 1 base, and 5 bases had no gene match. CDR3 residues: CASSQGPGGGQPQHF. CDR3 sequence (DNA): TGCGCCAGCAGCCAAGGCCCAGGGGGCGGTCAGCCCCAGCATTTT.

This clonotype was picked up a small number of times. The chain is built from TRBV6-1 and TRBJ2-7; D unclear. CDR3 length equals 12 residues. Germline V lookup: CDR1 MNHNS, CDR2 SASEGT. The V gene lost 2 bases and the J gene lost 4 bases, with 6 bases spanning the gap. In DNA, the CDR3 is TGTGCCAGCAGTGAATATTGGTACGAGCAGTACTTC. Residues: CASSEYWYEQYF.

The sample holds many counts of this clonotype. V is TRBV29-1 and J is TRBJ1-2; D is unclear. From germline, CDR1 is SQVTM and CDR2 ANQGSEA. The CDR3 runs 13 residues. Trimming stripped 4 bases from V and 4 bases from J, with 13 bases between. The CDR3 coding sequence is TGCAGCGTTGTCGGGCGGACCGTCTATGGCTACACCTTC. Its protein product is CSVVGRTVYGYTF.